A single sample is the source of the 8 T cell receptor beta chains below, sequenced in a study of cytomegalovirus exposure and HLA in healthy donors. With 60 Vbeta and 13 Jbeta primers, the PCR was carried out. Assay used: immunoSEQ multiplex PCR; TCRdb lists only in-frame clones, some missing. The listing records roughly 65,000 clones. Sequencing was performed on PBMCs. The receptors were gathered from a boy aged 5-17 years in good health and CMV-seronegative.

This chain joins TRBV9 and TRBJ2-3; a possible D gene is TRBD2 (6 bases). Germline CDR1 reads SGDLS; CDR2 reads YYNGEE. The length of the CDR3 is 14 residues. V lost 4 bases and J lost 3, with 12 bases in between. This chain's CDR3 is CASSPPRGTDTQYF. CDR3 DNA: TGTGCCAGCAGCCCCCCACGGGGGACAGATACGCAGTATTTT.

The chain carries TRBV7-8 and TRBJ1-3; TRBD1 matches at 10 bases. This CDR3 is 17 amino acids long. V gave up 5 bases and J gave up 2 bases; unmatched junction bases: 9. From germline, CDR1 is SGHVS and CDR2 FQNEAQ. The CDR3, as DNA: TGTGCCAGCAGCGGGCGACTCGACAGGGGGCCTGGAAACACCATATATTTT. Encoded protein: CASSGRLDRGPGNTIYF.

Written as DNA, the CDR3 is TGTGCCACAACGATGGGAGCGGGGTCGTACGAGCAGTACTTC. It yields the protein CATTMGAGSYEQYF. The J gene is TRBJ2-7, the V gene TRBV25-1; 7 bases agree with TRBD2. Germline trimming cut 10 bases from V and 4 bases from J; bases unmatched to any gene: 13. The V gene's germline CDR1 is MGHDK and CDR2 SYGVNS. This CDR3 region has 14 residues.

J is TRBJ1-5 and V is TRBV2, with 9 bases matching TRBD1. Germline values: CDR1 SNHLY, CDR2 FYNNEI. V shed 6 bases and J 5 bases; nucleotides not matched to a gene: 14. The CDR3 is 17 amino acids. CDR3 nucleotides: TGTGCCAGCAGGCACAGGGGGCTAGGAGATGGAGATCAGCCCCAGCATTTT. Amino acids: CASRHRGLGDGDQPQHF. The whole variable domain, remainder taken from reference TRBV2 and TRBJ1-5, is EPEVTQTPSHQVTQMGQEVILRCVPISNHLYFYWYRQILGQKVEFLVSFYNNEISEKSEIFDDQFSVERPDGSNFTLKIRSTKLEDSAMYFCASRHRGLGDGDQPQHFGDGTRLSIL.

The J gene is TRBJ1-1, the V gene TRBV19, with D possibly TRBD1 on 6 matching bases. The CDR3 totals 16 residues. V gave up 7 bases and J gave up 0 bases, with 18 bases separating them. Germline V gene data show CDR1 as LNHDA and CDR2 as SQIVND (reference sequence). CDR3 amino acids: CASTPVGGAVNTEAFF. The CDR3 DNA is TGTGCCAGTACCCCTGTCGGGGGGGCCGTGAACACTGAAGCTTTCTTT.

The chain combines TRBV25-1 with TRBJ1-2; tentatively, D is TRBD1 (5 bases). V gave up 2 bases and J gave up 5 bases, with 12 bases separating them. The CDR3 loop spans 14 amino acids. Germline loops: CDR1 MGHDK, CDR2 SYGVNS. The CDR3 DNA reads TGTGCCAGCAGTGAAGTTGTCAGGGAATATGGCTACACCTTC. It specifies CASSEVVREYGYTF.

This chain connects TRBV6-6 to TRBJ1-2, with 8 bases fitting TRBD1. The CDR3 contains 14 residues. The V gene's germline CDR1 is MNHNY and CDR2 SVGAGI (reference sequence). V gave up 2 bases and J gave up 8 bases; unmatched junction bases: 7. DNA of the CDR3: TGTGCCAGCAGTTACCCCCAGGGGGCCGAAGGCTACACCTTC. Its translation: CASSYPQGAEGYTF.

The V and J genes are TRBV30 and TRBJ1-2, with 10 nucleotides matching TRBD1. The CDR3 is 15 amino acids. Trimming removed 5 bases from V and 8 bases from J; junction bases left unmatched: 14. Germline lookup yields CDR1 GTSNPN and CDR2 SVGIG (reference sequence). The chain's CDR3 is CAWPSSGTGAGGYTF. CDR3 bases: TGTGCCTGGCCGTCATCCGGGACAGGGGCAGGAGGCTACACCTTC.